This T cell receptor (beta chain) was captured by sequencing in a study of T cell responses to AZD1222 COVID-19 vaccine. On this clone: Other DNA sequences within the sample encode an identical CDR3.

Using immunoSEQ multiplex PCR, the repertoire was profiled, and TCRdb retains in-frame clones only, with some absent. The sample lists roughly 100,000 clones; roughly 87% were seen once. CDR1 is DFQATT and CDR2 is SNEGSKA in the germline V gene (reference sequence). V lost 4 bases, J lost 0 bases, and 2 bases lay in between. CDR3 length: 11 residues. The chain uses TRBV20-1 and TRBJ2-3; D gene ambiguous. This material consisted of peripheral blood, taken 28 days after the second AZD1222 dose. The TCR comes from an adult who received the AZD1222 COVID-19 vaccine. CDR3 sequence (DNA): TGCAGTGCTACTAGCACAGATACGCAGTATTTT. It translates to CSATSTDTQYF.